The 28 T cell receptor beta chains below all came from one sample that was sequenced in a study of blood T cell repertoires in COVID-19. Profiled with immunoSEQ multiplex PCR; TCRdb holds only in-frame clones, not every one. The profile covers over 200,000 clones, with approximately 90% appearing a single time and 6.2% taken by the ten largest. Input material: peripheral blood. The receptors were gathered from a man between 60 and 70 years old who had recovered from COVID-19.

CDR3 amino acids: CASSDQGLGYTF. The CDR3 coding sequence is TGTGCCAGCAGCGATCAGGGATTGGGCTACACCTTC. The J gene is TRBJ1-2, the V gene TRBV7-3; weak D call: TRBD1 (5 bases). V dropped 5 bases and J dropped 8 bases, with 12 bases sitting between them. The CDR3 is made up of 12 amino acids. Per germline, CDR1 SGHTA and CDR2 FQGTGA.

The chain couples TRBV28 to TRBJ1-5; tentatively, D is TRBD1 (6 bases). Germline V gene data show CDR1 as MDHEN and CDR2 as SYDVKM. With 3 bases removed from V and 4 bases from J, the gap between germline ends came to 10 bases. The CDR3 contains 14 residues. CDR3 in amino acids: CASSLMQGNQPQHF. The DNA for the CDR3 is TGTGCCAGCAGTTTGATGCAGGGGAATCAGCCCCAGCATTTT.

V and J are TRBV19 and TRBJ2-5; D is undetermined. The CDR3 length is 14 residues. CDR1 is LNHDA, CDR2 SQIVND, per germline (reference sequence). Deletions cut 1 base from V and 1 base from J, with 7 bases between. CDR3 region: CASSIGPSQETQYF. The CDR3 DNA follows: TGTGCCAGTAGTATAGGTCCGAGCCAAGAGACCCAGTACTTC.

This chain links TRBV6-5 with TRBJ2-7; TRBD2 agrees at 14 bases. The length of the CDR3 is 15 residues. CDR1 is MNHEY and CDR2 is SVGAGI in the germline V gene. V lost 4 bases and J lost 5; bases outside the gene matches: 4. The CDR3 nucleotides read TGTGCCAGCAGTTCGGGACTAGCGGGAGATCACGAGCAGTACTTC. Residues: CASSSGLAGDHEQYF.

V is TRBV24-1 and J is TRBJ2-7; possibly TRBD1 for D (6 bases). This CDR3 spans 16 amino acids. Trimming removed 6 bases from V and 6 bases from J, with 23 bases in between. Germline CDR1 is KGHDR and CDR2 is SFDVKD. Written as DNA, the CDR3 is TGTGCCACCAGTCCCCACCACCCAGGGACACCCTCCGAGCAGTACTTC. Protein sequence: CATSPHHPGTPSEQYF.

The chain links TRBV5-4 to TRBJ2-7, with D possibly TRBD1 on 6 matching bases. V was cut by 3 bases and J by 0 bases, with 13 bases left in between. CDR1 and CDR2 from the germline V gene are SGHNT and YYREEE (reference sequence). This CDR3 comprises 15 residues. In DNA, the CDR3 is TGTGCCAGCAGCTCCAGACAGGAACCCTCCTACGAGCAGTACTTC. Its translation: CASSSRQEPSYEQYF. The full variable domain, in which reference TRBV5-4 and TRBJ2-7 provide the parts outside the CDR3, is ETGVTQSPTHLIKTRGQQVTLRCSSQSGHNTVSWYQQALGQGPQFIFQYYREEENGRGNFPPRFSGLQFPNYSSELNVNALELDDSALYLCASSSRQEPSYEQYFGPGTRLTVT.

This clone came up a few times. The chain recombines TRBV10-3 with TRBJ2-7, with D perhaps matching TRBD2 (5 bases). V dropped 7 bases and J dropped 0 bases, with 13 bases sitting between them. From germline, CDR1 is ENHRY and CDR2 SYGVKD. There are 14 residues in the CDR3. Written as DNA, the CDR3 is TGTGCCATCAAGCGGCTGAGCAACTCCTACGAGCAGTACTTC. Residues: CAIKRLSNSYEQYF.

For the CDR3, the DNA is TGTGCCAGCAGTCCCGCGCCCGGGGCCGCAGGGGGTGGGACCACTGAAGCTTTCTTT. It codes for CASSPAPGAAGGGTTEAFF. The genes are TRBV28 and TRBJ1-1, with TRBD1 matching 7 bases. Trimming took 5 bases from V and 4 from J; bases not matched to a gene: 22. The CDR3 spans 19 residues. CDR1 MDHEN and CDR2 SYDVKM come from the germline V gene.

This clone appeared once. The chain employs TRBV3-1 (or the pseudogene TRBV3-2) and TRBJ1-1, with D perhaps matching TRBD1 (5 bases). Germline loops: CDR1 LGHDT, CDR2 YNNKEL (reference sequence). The length of the CDR3 is 15 residues. The V and J ends lost 2 bases and 5 bases respectively, with 15 bases between them. CDR3 loop: CASSQSPSGGTEAFF. The CDR3, as DNA: TGTGCCAGCAGCCAAAGCCCATCGGGGGGTACTGAAGCTTTCTTT.

The V and J genes are TRBV5-4 and TRBJ1-2; 7 bases are a match to TRBD1. The CDR3 totals 17 residues. Trimming took 4 bases from V and 3 from J; bases not matched to a gene: 15. From germline, CDR1 is SGHNT and CDR2 YYREEE (reference sequence). CDR3 region: CASSPSGTATNYYGYTF. CDR3 DNA sequence: TGTGCCAGCAGCCCTTCTGGGACAGCCACTAACTACTATGGCTACACCTTC. Full variable domain (rest looked up from reference TRBV5-4 and TRBJ1-2): ETGVTQSPTHLIKTRGQQVTLRCSSQSGHNTVSWYQQALGQGPQFIFQYYREEENGRGNFPPRFSGLQFPNYSSELNVNALELDDSALYLCASSPSGTATNYYGYTFGSGTRLTVV.

CDR3 sequence: CASSRAGNNEQFF. The CDR3 coding sequence is TGTGCCAGTAGTCGGGCAGGGAACAATGAGCAGTTCTTC. The chain carries TRBV19 and TRBJ2-1; maybe TRBD1 (5 bases). This CDR3 contains 13 residues. V lost 5 bases to trimming and J lost 5 bases, with 10 bases between them. Looked up from germline, CDR1 is LNHDA and CDR2 is SQIVND (reference sequence).

The rearrangement joins TRBV5-1 to TRBJ2-3; 9 bases agree with TRBD1. Germline CDR1 reads SGHRS; CDR2 reads YFSETQ. This CDR3 is built from 15 residues. J was trimmed by 2 bases and V by 2 bases; bases with no gene match: 3. In DNA, the CDR3 is TGCGCCAGCAGCTTCGGGACAGGGAACACAGATACGCAGTATTTT. Translating it yields CASSFGTGNTDTQYF.

This clone was found once. CDR3 protein: CAWRDDMGQGARGYTF. CDR3 DNA sequence: TGTGCCTGGAGGGATGATATGGGACAGGGGGCGCGGGGCTACACCTTC. The chain has TRBV30 and TRBJ1-2; 12 bases match TRBD1. Trimming took 3 bases from V and 8 from J; bases not matched to a gene: 13. There are 16 residues in the CDR3. From germline, CDR1 is GTSNPN and CDR2 SVGIG (reference sequence). Full variable domain (missing parts from reference TRBV30 and TRBJ1-2): SQTIHQWPATLVQPVGSPLSLECTVEGTSNPNLYWYRQAAGRGLQLLFYSVGIGQISSEVPQNLSASRPQDRQFILSSKKLLLSDSGFYLCAWRDDMGQGARGYTFGSGTRLTVV.

The rearrangement uses TRBV15 and TRBJ2-1; D may be TRBD2 (5 bases). The germline gives CDR1 LNHNV, CDR2 YYDKDF (reference sequence). The CDR3 consists of 18 residues. Trimming removed 0 bases at V and 6 bases at J, with 21 bases between. CDR3: CATSRDKFGVVTVNEQFF. For the CDR3, the DNA is TGTGCCACCAGCAGAGATAAATTCGGGGTAGTGACTGTCAATGAGCAGTTCTTC.

V usage is TRBV4-2 and J usage is TRBJ1-4; 7 nucleotides align to TRBD1. Germline V lookup: CDR1 LGHNA, CDR2 YNFKEQ. Unmatched junction bases numbered 10, after V lost 4 bases and J lost 5 bases. This CDR3 is built from 16 residues. The CDR3 nucleotides read TGTGCCAGCAGCCCTGACAGGGATGGGTACAATGAAAAACTGTTTTTT. This translates into CASSPDRDGYNEKLFF.

This chain links TRBV29-1 with TRBJ2-7; 7 nucleotides agree with TRBD1. CDR1 and CDR2 (germline): SQVTM, ANQGSEA. CDR3 length equals 13 residues. The J segment lost 1 base and the V segment lost 7 bases, leaving 7 bases of the junction unmatched. This CDR3 reads CSAQGQSSYEQYF. The CDR3, as DNA: TGCAGCGCCCAGGGACAGTCATCCTACGAGCAGTACTTC.

The chain couples TRBV28 to TRBJ1-5, with D uncertain. V gave up 6 bases and J gave up 4 bases, with 16 bases separating them. CDR1 and CDR2 from the germline V gene are MDHEN and SYDVKM. There are 15 residues in the CDR3. The CDR3 region has the DNA TGTGCCAGCAGCCCCCCCCTCGGGGTTAATCAGCCCCAGCATTTT. Its protein is CASSPPLGVNQPQHF.

J is TRBJ1-1 and V is TRBV11-2, with TRBD1 as a possible D gene (6 bases). V lost 8 bases, J lost 4 bases, and 20 bases lay in between. This CDR3 region has 15 residues. From germline, CDR1 is SGHAT and CDR2 FQNNGV. The CDR3 bases are TGTGCCAGCCGGAACTTTAAGGGGGGGAGCACTGAAGCTTTCTTT. Translated, it gives CASRNFKGGSTEAFF.

The rearrangement links TRBV5-1 to TRBJ1-1; tentative D call: TRBD1 (6 bases). The V end lost 5 bases, the J end lost 5 bases, and 10 bases lay between the germline ends. The length of the CDR3 is 12 residues. The germline V gene has CDR1 SGHRS and CDR2 YFSETQ. The CDR3 DNA is TGCGCCAGCAGTCAGGGGCGGACTGAAGCTTTCTTT. The encoded protein is CASSQGRTEAFF.

Only one count was recorded for this clone. The rearrangement links TRBV7-2 to TRBJ1-2; D is possibly TRBD1 (5 bases). Per the germline V gene, CDR1 is SGHTA and CDR2 is FQGNSA. The CDR3 is 14 residues long. Trimming stripped 4 bases from V and 9 bases from J, with 18 bases between. CDR3: CASSSSGLPLSYTF. As DNA, the CDR3 is TGTGCCAGCAGCTCCTCAGGGCTGCCGTTGAGCTACACCTTC.

The rearrangement links TRBV11-2 to TRBJ2-5, with a weak D call TRBD2 (6 bases). The CDR3 has 14 residues. V lost 3 bases and J lost 1, with 9 bases in between. The germline V gene has CDR1 SGHAT and CDR2 FQNNGV. The CDR3 protein is CASSFWRAQETQYF. The CDR3 nucleotides read TGTGCCAGCAGCTTTTGGAGGGCCCAAGAGACCCAGTACTTC.

The gene calls are TRBV18 and TRBJ2-7; D might be TRBD1 (5 bases). The CDR3 has 14 amino acids. The ends were cut back, 6 bases at V and 2 bases at J, with 14 bases in the middle. Germline V gene sequence: CDR1 KGHSH, CDR2 LQKENI. This CDR3 is CASSLQESPYEQYF. CDR3 DNA sequence: TGTGCCAGCTCCCTACAGGAGAGTCCCTACGAGCAGTACTTC.

The chain couples TRBV7-9 to TRBJ1-4; TRBD1 might be the D (6 bases). V gave up 11 bases and J gave up 3 bases, with 13 bases separating them. The CDR3 spans 13 residues. CDR1 is SEHNR, CDR2 FQNEAQ, per germline (reference sequence). The DNA for the CDR3 is TGTGCCTCATGCCGGACAGCTAATGAAAAACTGTTTTTT. Encoded protein: CASCRTANEKLFF.

V is TRBV5-1 and J is TRBJ1-1; 11 bases are shared with TRBD1. The CDR3 sequence is 16 residues long. Germline assignment: CDR1 SGHRS and CDR2 YFSETQ. V shed 1 base, J shed 4 bases, and the junction held 6 bases outside the gene matches. This CDR3 is CASSLRSGTGGTEAFF. The DNA for the CDR3 is TGCGCCAGCAGCTTGAGATCCGGGACAGGGGGCACTGAAGCTTTCTTT.

The V gene is TRBV12-3 or TRBV12-4, the J gene TRBJ2-1; D is unclear. V dropped 6 bases and J dropped 7 bases, with 13 bases sitting between them. CDR3 length equals 13 residues. The CDR3 sequence: CASSPGSWNEQFF. CDR3 in DNA: TGTGCCAGCAGCCCCGGTTCTTGGAATGAGCAGTTCTTC.

The genes are TRBV20-1 and TRBJ1-2, with 9 bases matching TRBD1. With 3 bases clipped from V and 6 bases from J, the junction kept 8 bases outside the gene matches. Germline loops: CDR1 DFQATT, CDR2 SNEGSKA (reference sequence). The CDR3 runs 14 residues. CDR3 residues: CSASPGTGRDGYTF. The DNA for the CDR3 is TGCAGTGCTAGTCCGGGGACAGGGAGGGATGGCTACACCTTC.

A few counts support this clone. The rearrangement joins TRBV18 to TRBJ1-2; TRBD1 matches 9 bases. The germline gives CDR1 KGHSH, CDR2 LQKENI. V lost 6 bases to trimming and J lost 7 bases; unmatched junction nucleotides: 12. The CDR3 totals 15 residues. For the CDR3, the DNA is TGTGCCAGCTCTCCCTCCGGGACAGGGACAGGTGGCTACACCTTC. This translates into CASSPSGTGTGGYTF.

This rearrangement joins TRBV4-3 to TRBJ1-2, with D possibly TRBD1 on 5 matching bases. With 0 bases removed from V and 5 bases from J, the gap between germline ends came to 19 bases. Germline lookup yields CDR1 LGHNA and CDR2 YSLEER. The CDR3 covers 17 residues. Here the CDR3 DNA reads TGCGCCAGCAGCCAAGATGACAGAAGGATGGGAGGTTATGGCTACACCTTC. It yields the protein CASSQDDRRMGGYGYTF.